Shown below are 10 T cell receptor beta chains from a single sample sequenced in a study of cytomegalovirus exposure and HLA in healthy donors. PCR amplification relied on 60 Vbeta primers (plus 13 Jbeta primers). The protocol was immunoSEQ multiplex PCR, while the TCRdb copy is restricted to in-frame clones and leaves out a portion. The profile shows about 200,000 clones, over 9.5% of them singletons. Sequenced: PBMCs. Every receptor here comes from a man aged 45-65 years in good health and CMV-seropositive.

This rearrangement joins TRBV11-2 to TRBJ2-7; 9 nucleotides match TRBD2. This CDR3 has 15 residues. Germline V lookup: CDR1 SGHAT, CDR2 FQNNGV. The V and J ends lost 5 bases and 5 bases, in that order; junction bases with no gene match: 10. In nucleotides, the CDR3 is TGTGCCAGCAGCGGCGGAGGTAGCGGGGGACACGAGCAGTACGTC. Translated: CASSGGGSGGHEQYV.

The CDR3 reads CATSSGEGSYNEQFF. CDR3 DNA: TGTGCCACCAGCAGCGGGGAAGGGTCCTACAATGAGCAGTTCTTC. This chain connects TRBV15 to TRBJ2-1; perhaps TRBD2 as D (5 bases). V was cut by 3 bases and J by 1 base, with 10 bases left in between. Per germline, CDR1 LNHNV and CDR2 YYDKDF (reference sequence). This CDR3 has 15 residues.

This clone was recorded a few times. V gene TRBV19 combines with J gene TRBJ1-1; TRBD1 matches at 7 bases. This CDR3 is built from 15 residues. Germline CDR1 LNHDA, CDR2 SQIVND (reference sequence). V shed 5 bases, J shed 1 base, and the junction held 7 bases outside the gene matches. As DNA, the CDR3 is TGTGCCAGTAGTGCGTCCCGACAGGGGAACACTGAAGCTTTCTTT. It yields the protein CASSASRQGNTEAFF.

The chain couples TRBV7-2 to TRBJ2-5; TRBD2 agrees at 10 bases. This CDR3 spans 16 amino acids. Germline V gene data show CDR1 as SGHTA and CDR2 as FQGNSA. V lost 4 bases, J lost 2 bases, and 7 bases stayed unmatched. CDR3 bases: TGTGCCAGCAGCTCTTCTAGCGGGGGAGGACAAGAGACCCAGTACTTC. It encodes CASSSSSGGGQETQYF.

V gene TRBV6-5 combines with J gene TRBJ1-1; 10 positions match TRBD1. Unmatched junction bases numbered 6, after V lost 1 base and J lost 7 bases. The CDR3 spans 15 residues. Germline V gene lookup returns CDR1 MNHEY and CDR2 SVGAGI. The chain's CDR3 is CASSYLGQGTVEAFF. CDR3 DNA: TGTGCCAGCAGTTACTTGGGACAGGGGACGGTTGAAGCTTTCTTT.

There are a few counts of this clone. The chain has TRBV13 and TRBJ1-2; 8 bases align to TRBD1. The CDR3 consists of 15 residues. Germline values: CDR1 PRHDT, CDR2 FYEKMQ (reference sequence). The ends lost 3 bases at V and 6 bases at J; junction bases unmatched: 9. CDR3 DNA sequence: TGTGCCAGCAGCTTTGGGCCCCCGGGACAGGATGGCTACACCTTC. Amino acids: CASSFGPPGQDGYTF.

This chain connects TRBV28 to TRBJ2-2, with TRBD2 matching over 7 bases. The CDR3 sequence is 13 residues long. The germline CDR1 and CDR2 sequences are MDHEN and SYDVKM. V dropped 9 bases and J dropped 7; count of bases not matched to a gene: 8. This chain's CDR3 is CASPRENGGELFF. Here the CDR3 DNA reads TGTGCCAGTCCGCGGGAGAACGGCGGGGAGCTGTTTTTT. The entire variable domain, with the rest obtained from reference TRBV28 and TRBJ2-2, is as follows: DVKVTQSSRYLVKRTGEKVFLECVQDMDHENMFWYRQDPGLGLRLIYFSYDVKMKEKGDIPEGYSVSREKKERFSLILESASTNQTSMYLCASPRENGGELFFGEGSRLTVL.

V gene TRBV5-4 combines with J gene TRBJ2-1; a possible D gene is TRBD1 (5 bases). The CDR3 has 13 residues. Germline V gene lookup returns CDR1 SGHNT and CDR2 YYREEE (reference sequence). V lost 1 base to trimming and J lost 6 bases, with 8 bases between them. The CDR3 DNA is TGTGCCAGCAGCTTGACAGGACCCAATGAGCAGTTCTTC. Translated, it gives CASSLTGPNEQFF.

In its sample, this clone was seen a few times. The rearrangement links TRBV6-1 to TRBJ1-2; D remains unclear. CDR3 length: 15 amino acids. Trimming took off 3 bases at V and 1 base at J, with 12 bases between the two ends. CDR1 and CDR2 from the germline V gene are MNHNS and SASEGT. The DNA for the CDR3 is TGTGCCAGCAGTGACGTCTCGAGAATTAACTATGGCTACACCTTC. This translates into CASSDVSRINYGYTF.

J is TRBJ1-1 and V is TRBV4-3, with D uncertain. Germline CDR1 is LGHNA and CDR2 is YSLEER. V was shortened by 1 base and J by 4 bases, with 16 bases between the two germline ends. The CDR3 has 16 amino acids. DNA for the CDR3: TGCGCCAGCAGCCAAGTACAACAGCCTCGGGGCACTGAAGCTTTCTTT. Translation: CASSQVQQPRGTEAFF.